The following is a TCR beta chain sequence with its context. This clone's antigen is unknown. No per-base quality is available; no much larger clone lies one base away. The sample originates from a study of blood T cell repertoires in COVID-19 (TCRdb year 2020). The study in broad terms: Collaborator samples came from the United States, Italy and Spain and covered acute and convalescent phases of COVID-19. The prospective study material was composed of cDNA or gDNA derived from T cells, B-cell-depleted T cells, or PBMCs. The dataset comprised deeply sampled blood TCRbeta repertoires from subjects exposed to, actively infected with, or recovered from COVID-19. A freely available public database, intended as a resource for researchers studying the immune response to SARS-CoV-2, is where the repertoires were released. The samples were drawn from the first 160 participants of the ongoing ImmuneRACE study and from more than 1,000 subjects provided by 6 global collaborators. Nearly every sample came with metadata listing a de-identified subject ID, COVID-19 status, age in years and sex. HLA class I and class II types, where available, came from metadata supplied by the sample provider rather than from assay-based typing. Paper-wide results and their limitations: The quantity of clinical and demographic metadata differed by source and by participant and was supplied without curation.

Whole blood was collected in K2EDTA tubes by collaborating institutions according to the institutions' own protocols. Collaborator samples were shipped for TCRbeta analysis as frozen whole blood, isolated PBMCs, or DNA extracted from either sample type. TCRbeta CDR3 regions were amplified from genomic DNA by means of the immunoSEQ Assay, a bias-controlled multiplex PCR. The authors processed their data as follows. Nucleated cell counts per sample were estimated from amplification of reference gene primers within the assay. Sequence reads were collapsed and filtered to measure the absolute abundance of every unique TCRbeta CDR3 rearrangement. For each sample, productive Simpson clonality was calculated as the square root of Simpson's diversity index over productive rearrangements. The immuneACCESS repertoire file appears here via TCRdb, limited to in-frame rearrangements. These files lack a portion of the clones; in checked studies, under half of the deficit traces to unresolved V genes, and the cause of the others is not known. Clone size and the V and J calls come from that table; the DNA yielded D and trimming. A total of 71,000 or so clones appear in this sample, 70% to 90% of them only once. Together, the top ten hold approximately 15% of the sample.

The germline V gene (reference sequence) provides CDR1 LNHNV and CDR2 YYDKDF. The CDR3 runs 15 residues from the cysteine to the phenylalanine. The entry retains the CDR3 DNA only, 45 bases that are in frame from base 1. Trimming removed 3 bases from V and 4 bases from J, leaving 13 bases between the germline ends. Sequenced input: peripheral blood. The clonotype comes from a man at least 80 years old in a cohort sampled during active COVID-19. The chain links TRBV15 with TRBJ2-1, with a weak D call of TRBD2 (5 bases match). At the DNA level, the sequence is TGTGCCACCAGCAGGACCCCAGGAGGTTACAATGAGCAGTTCTTC. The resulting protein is CATSRTPGGYNEQFF.